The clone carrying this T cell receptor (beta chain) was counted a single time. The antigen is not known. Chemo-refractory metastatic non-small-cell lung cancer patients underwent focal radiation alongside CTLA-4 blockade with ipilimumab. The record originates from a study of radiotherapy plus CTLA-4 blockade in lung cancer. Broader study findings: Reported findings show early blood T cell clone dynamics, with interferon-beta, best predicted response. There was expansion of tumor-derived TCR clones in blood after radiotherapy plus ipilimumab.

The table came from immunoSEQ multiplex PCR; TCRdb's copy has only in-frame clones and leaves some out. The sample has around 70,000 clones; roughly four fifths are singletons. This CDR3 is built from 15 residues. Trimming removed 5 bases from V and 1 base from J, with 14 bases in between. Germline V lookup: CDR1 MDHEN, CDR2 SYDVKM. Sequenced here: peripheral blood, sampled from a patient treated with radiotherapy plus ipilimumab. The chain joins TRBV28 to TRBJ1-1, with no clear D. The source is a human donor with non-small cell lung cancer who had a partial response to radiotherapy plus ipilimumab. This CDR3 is CASSLQNYRNTEAFF. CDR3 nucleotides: TGTGCCAGCAGTCTCCAAAATTACAGGAACACTGAAGCTTTCTTT.